This T cell receptor (beta chain) was recorded in a study of cytomegalovirus exposure and HLA in healthy donors. On the study more broadly: Across more than 350 genotyped donors, over 70% landed in the Caucasian-associated ancestry cluster.

Per the germline V gene, CDR1 is PRHDT and CDR2 is FYEKMQ (reference sequence). CDR3 length equals 16 residues. V was clipped by 4 bases and J by 1 base; unmatched bases: 6. The PCR was carried out with 60 Vbeta primers and 13 Jbeta primers. Here immunoSEQ multiplex PCR was the method, and the copy in TCRdb shows in-frame clones only, minus some. The sample records about 170,000 clones, more than 70% being singletons. The chain employs TRBV13 and TRBJ2-5, with TRBD2 matching 10 bases. The specimen sequenced was PBMCs. This receptor was obtained from a woman between 45 and 60 years old in good health and CMV-seropositive. Written as DNA, the CDR3 is TGTGCCAGCAGCTCCCTCACTAGCGGGATCCAAGAGACCCAGTACTTC. Amino acids: CASSSLTSGIQETQYF.